What follows are 21 T cell receptor beta chains derived from one specimen sequenced in a study of tumor-infiltrating lymphocytes in localized non-small cell lung cancer. The repertoire was sequenced with immunoSEQ multiplex PCR; TCRdb's copy has only in-frame clones and lacks some. Of around 9,600 clones listed, about 72% are singletons. The sample taken for sequencing was lung tumor tissue. The receptors stem from a human donor with non-small cell lung cancer.

The gene calls are TRBV7-9 and TRBJ2-4; the match to TRBD2 covers 8 bases. The CDR3 totals 16 residues. From germline, CDR1 is SEHNR and CDR2 FQNEAQ (reference sequence). V gave up 5 bases and J gave up 0 bases; unmatched junction bases: 6. CDR3 sequence reads: CASSLGSGRAKNIQYF. CDR3 bases: TGTGCCAGCAGCCTTGGGAGCGGGAGAGCCAAAAACATTCAGTACTTC.

This clone was counted once. This chain connects TRBV11-2 to TRBJ1-1; D possibly corresponds to TRBD1 (5 bases). Trimming left V 0 bases short and J 1 base short, with 12 bases between. This CDR3 has 16 residues. CDR1 and CDR2 (germline): SGHAT, FQNNGV. CDR3 DNA: TGTGCCAGCAGCTTAGAGATGGGGCGGAAGAACACTGAAGCTTTCTTT. Its protein product is CASSLEMGRKNTEAFF.

The CDR3 sequence is CASSYSGQGSYEQYF. In DNA form, the CDR3 reads TGTGCCAGCAGTTACTCGGGACAGGGGTCCTACGAGCAGTACTTC. This rearrangement joins TRBV6-6 to TRBJ2-7; TRBD1 matches at 10 bases. Trimming removed 0 bases from V and 1 base from J; junction bases left unmatched: 0. The CDR3 has 15 residues. Germline values: CDR1 MNHNY, CDR2 SVGAGI (reference sequence).

The DNA of the CDR3 is TGTGCCAGCAGTGAACTAGCGGGAAGGGGTAATGAGCAGTTCTTC. It specifies CASSELAGRGNEQFF. The chain couples TRBV2 to TRBJ2-1, with 9 bases that match TRBD2. The CDR3 spans 15 residues. Germline V CDR1 and CDR2: SNHLY, FYNNEI. Trimming cost V 2 bases and J 7 bases; bases outside gene matches: 6.

This chain joins TRBV4-1 and TRBJ1-5, with a possible D match to TRBD1 (5 bases). Germline CDR1 and CDR2: MGHRA and YSYEKL. Trimming removed 3 bases at V and 3 bases at J, with 12 bases between. The CDR3 length is 15 residues. CDR3 protein: CASSHLRDFNQPQHF. CDR3 bases: TGCGCCAGCAGCCACCTCCGGGACTTCAATCAGCCCCAGCATTTT.

The rearrangement links TRBV19 to TRBJ1-1; no definite D call. CDR1 and CDR2 (germline): LNHDA, SQIVND (reference sequence). The CDR3 spans 14 residues. Trimming removed 3 bases at V and 2 bases at J, with 10 bases between. The CDR3 loop reads CASSIGRSNTEAFF. CDR3 nucleotides: TGTGCCAGTAGTATCGGACGGAGTAACACTGAAGCTTTCTTT.

The rearrangement joins TRBV18 to TRBJ2-4, with 10 nucleotides matching TRBD1. This CDR3 contains 16 residues. Germline-derived CDR1 and CDR2 are KGHSH and LQKENI. Unmatched junction bases numbered 6, after V lost 3 bases and J lost 4 bases. The CDR3 DNA is TGTGCCAGCTCACCTCCCGGGACAGGGGTTAAAAACATTCAGTACTTC. It specifies CASSPPGTGVKNIQYF.

The chain recombines TRBV4-2 with TRBJ2-7; 9 nucleotides agree with TRBD2. V shed 8 bases, J shed 6 bases, and the junction held 8 bases outside the gene matches. The CDR3 loop spans 13 amino acids. The germline gives CDR1 LGHNA, CDR2 YNFKEQ. In DNA form, the CDR3 reads TGTGCCAGCGGTAGCGGGAGTGAGCGCGAGCAGTACTTC. This translates into CASGSGSEREQYF.

The chain carries TRBV19 and TRBJ2-2; 7 positions match TRBD2. CDR1 LNHDA and CDR2 SQIVND come from the germline V gene (reference sequence). This CDR3 has 18 amino acids. V lost 1 base and J lost 0; bases outside the gene matches: 8. CDR3 loop: CASSIVVASGTNTGELFF. CDR3 nucleotide sequence: TGTGCCAGTAGTATAGTTGTGGCTAGCGGTACGAACACCGGGGAGCTGTTTTTT. Variable domain in full (rest from reference TRBV19 and TRBJ2-2): DGGITQSPKYLFRKEGQNVTLSCEQNLNHDAMYWYRQDPGQGLRLIYYSQIVNDFQKGDIAEGYSVSREKKESFPLTVTSAQKNPTAFYLCASSIVVASGTNTGELFFGEGSRLTVL.

This clone has a single count. The chain uses TRBV19 and TRBJ1-5, with 8 positions matching TRBD1. The CDR3 contains 16 residues. V dropped 10 bases and J dropped 0; count of bases not matched to a gene: 11. Germline lookup yields CDR1 LNHDA and CDR2 SQIVND (reference sequence). The DNA for the CDR3 is TGTGCCACTGATAAGCGAGGACAGGGTAGCAATCAGCCCCAGCATTTT. Amino acids: CATDKRGQGSNQPQHF.

The chain joins TRBV18 to TRBJ2-3, with a weak D call TRBD2 (6 bases). The CDR3 loop spans 14 amino acids. CDR1 and CDR2 (germline): KGHSH, LQKENI. Deletions cut 5 bases from V and 6 bases from J, with 15 bases between. This CDR3 is CASSTGDPWDTQYF. In DNA, the CDR3 is TGTGCCAGCTCAACGGGAGACCCCTGGGATACGCAGTATTTT.

With respect to this clone: The same CDR3 is also encoded by other DNA sequences in this sample. The V call is TRBV11-3, the J call TRBJ1-4, with D uncertain. Germline V gene sequence: CDR1 SGHNT, CDR2 YENEEA. This CDR3 has 13 amino acids. Trimming removed 1 base at V and 8 bases at J, with 8 bases between. The CDR3 DNA sequence: TGTGCCAGCAGCTTAGGACCAGGCGAAAAACTGTTTTTT. Protein: CASSLGPGEKLFF.

V and J are TRBV11-2 and TRBJ2-7, with no clear D. Per the germline V gene, CDR1 is SGHAT and CDR2 is FQNNGV. Trimming removed 5 bases at V and 9 bases at J, with 17 bases between. There are 13 residues in the CDR3. CDR3 protein: CASSQSMLSVQYF. The CDR3 DNA is TGTGCCAGCAGCCAAAGCATGTTGTCAGTGCAGTACTTC. Based on the CDR3 plus reference TRBV11-2 and TRBJ2-7, the full variable domain is EAGVAQSPRYKIIEKRQSVAFWCNPISGHATLYWYQQILGQGPKLLIQFQNNGVVDDSQLPKDRFSAERLKGVDSTLKIQPAKLEDSAVYLCASSQSMLSVQYFGPGTRLTVT.

This rearrangement joins TRBV7-8 to TRBJ2-7; no definite D call. Germline V CDR1 and CDR2: SGHVS, FQNEAQ. V lost 5 bases and J lost 7, with 18 bases in between. The CDR3 contains 14 residues. CDR3 coding DNA: TGTGCCAGCAGCACCCAAGGTCGGTCGAGGGAGCAGTACTTC. This sequence encodes CASSTQGRSREQYF.

V and J are TRBV6-5 and TRBJ1-1; D uncertain. The CDR3 is 15 residues long. With 5 bases removed from V and 6 bases from J, the gap between germline ends came to 19 bases. CDR1 MNHEY and CDR2 SVGAGI come from the germline V gene. As DNA, the CDR3 is TGTGCCAGCAGTACTAAAGGACGAGGAAAGGCTGAAGCTTTCTTT. Amino acid sequence: CASSTKGRGKAEAFF.

The chain is built from TRBV30 and TRBJ2-2; TRBD1 might be the D (6 bases). The CDR3 runs 18 residues. The V end was cut by 0 bases, the J end by 1 base, with 18 bases between. Germline lookup yields CDR1 GTSNPN and CDR2 SVGIG (reference sequence). The CDR3 bases are TGTGCCTGGAGTGTACAGGGACGGACGCTATTGAACACCGGGGAGCTGTTTTTT. Translated, it gives CAWSVQGRTLLNTGELFF. Full variable domain (rest looked up from reference TRBV30 and TRBJ2-2): SQTIHQWPATLVQPVGSPLSLECTVEGTSNPNLYWYRQAAGRGLQLLFYSVGIGQISSEVPQNLSASRPQDRQFILSSKKLLLSDSGFYLCAWSVQGRTLLNTGELFFGEGSRLTVL.

The chain carries TRBV5-6 and TRBJ1-2, with TRBD1 matching 10 bases. The V gene's germline CDR1 is SGHDT and CDR2 YYEEEE. CDR3 length equals 14 residues. Trimming removed 4 bases from V and 3 bases from J; junction bases left unmatched: 3. The CDR3 DNA sequence: TGTGCCAGCAGCCGGGACAGGGGCTACTATGGCTACACCTTC. Protein product: CASSRDRGYYGYTF.

In its sample, this clone was seen once. V and J are TRBV29-1 and TRBJ1-2, with 7 bases fitting TRBD1. The CDR3 has 13 residues. The J segment lost 5 bases and the V segment lost 6 bases, leaving 9 bases of the junction unmatched. Germline V gene sequence: CDR1 SQVTM, CDR2 ANQGSEA. CDR3 bases: TGCAGCGTGGGGGACAGAGCGGGGTATGGCTACACCTTC. This codes for CSVGDRAGYGYTF.

The V and J genes are TRBV7-2 and TRBJ2-5; TRBD2 aligns across 9 bases. The CDR3 extends over 15 amino acids. Trimming took 2 bases from V and 3 from J; bases not matched to a gene: 4. CDR1 is SGHTA, CDR2 FQGNSA, per germline. The CDR3 loop reads CASSLYASGEETQYF. In DNA, the CDR3 is TGTGCCAGCAGCTTATACGCTAGCGGGGAAGAGACCCAGTACTTC.

This sequence joins TRBV4-1 and TRBJ2-7, with 8 positions matching TRBD1. The CDR3 sequence is 15 residues long. Per germline, CDR1 MGHRA and CDR2 YSYEKL. V trimming: 2 bases; J trimming: 3 bases; junction bases outside the gene matches: 6. The CDR3 nucleotides read TGCGCCAGCAGCCAACCCGGACAGGGACGCTACGAGCAGTACTTC. Its protein product is CASSQPGQGRYEQYF.

The chain links TRBV27 to TRBJ2-1, with D possibly matching TRBD1 (7 bases). The CDR3 has 14 residues. V was shortened by 10 bases and J by 3 bases, with 16 bases between the two germline ends. In germline, CDR1 is MNHEY, CDR2 SMNVEV (reference sequence). CDR3 region: CATRRQGGYNEQFF. CDR3 sequence (DNA): TGTGCCACCAGGAGGCAGGGGGGCTACAATGAGCAGTTCTTC.